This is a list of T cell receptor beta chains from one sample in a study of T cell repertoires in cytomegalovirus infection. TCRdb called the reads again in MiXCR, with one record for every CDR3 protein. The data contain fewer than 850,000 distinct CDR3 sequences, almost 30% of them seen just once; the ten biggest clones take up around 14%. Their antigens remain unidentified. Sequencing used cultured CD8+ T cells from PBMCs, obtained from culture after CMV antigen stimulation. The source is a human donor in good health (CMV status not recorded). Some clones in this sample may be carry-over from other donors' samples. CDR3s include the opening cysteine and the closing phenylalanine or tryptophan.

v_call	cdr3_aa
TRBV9	CASSSTTNSYNEQFF
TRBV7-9	CASSRLGRRETQYF
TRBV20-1	CSASLTGSGANVLTF
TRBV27	CASSLGGGFDTEAFF
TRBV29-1	CSVEDTYQETQYF
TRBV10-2	CASSESSSNGAFF
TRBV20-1	CSATSPGTGDYNEQFF
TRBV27	CASSPLTTEKLFF
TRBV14	CASSQDPQGNEKLFF
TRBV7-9	CATRANTEAFF
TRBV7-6	CASSLQEGAGGANVLTF
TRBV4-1	CASSQDETQYF
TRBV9	CASRLSGTGEGETQYF
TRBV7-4	CASTPRTEGKLSYEQYF
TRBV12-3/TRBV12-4	CASSWGTSGGPTDTQYF
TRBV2	CASSKIKGGYNSPLHF
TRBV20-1	CSASSPVSGTTRNTIYF
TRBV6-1	CASSEWEGANTGELFF
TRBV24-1	CATSDIDRGTDTQYF
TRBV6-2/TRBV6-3	CASSQRGVIRYGYTF
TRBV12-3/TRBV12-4	CASSFPDTYYNEQFF
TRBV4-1	CASSQDQGAYQPQHF
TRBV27	CASTSRTGDTEAFF
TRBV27	CASSFHREMNTEAFF
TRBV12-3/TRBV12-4	CASSPDSYITPSYEQYF
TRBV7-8	CASSRTSGVGDTQYF
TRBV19	CASTQTGGVFDEQFF
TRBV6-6	CASSSRQGLHEQYF
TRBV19	CASSIGPGLKTAYSGNTIYF
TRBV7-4	CASSPSPSGVYNEQFF
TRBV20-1	CSARDGQGKNTGELFF
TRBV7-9	CASSTGRTGTGSRTQYF
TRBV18	CASSPSTGVQETQYF
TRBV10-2	CASSAGLAGLEQFF
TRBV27	CASSTRGLRNQPQHF
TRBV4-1	CASSQAVGTGIEGNQPQHF
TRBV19	CASLMGNTEAFF
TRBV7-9	CASSLAPGSDGYTF
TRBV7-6	CASSLAAGGTGEQFF
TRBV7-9	CASTSGTGIYNEQFF
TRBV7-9	CASSFRERNYGYTF
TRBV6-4	CASQSGGGSYNEQFF
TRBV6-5	CATRQAWILSTDTQYF
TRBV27	CASSPTPLGYGYTF
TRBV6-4	CASSEGTGGEQYF
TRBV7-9	CASSYRDREQFF
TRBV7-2	CASSLGGESTDTQYF
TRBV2	CARDRYTGELFF
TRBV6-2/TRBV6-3	CASSIRGYSTEAFF
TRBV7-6	CASNSPMTGNTIYF
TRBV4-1	CASSQGWAVMNTEAFF